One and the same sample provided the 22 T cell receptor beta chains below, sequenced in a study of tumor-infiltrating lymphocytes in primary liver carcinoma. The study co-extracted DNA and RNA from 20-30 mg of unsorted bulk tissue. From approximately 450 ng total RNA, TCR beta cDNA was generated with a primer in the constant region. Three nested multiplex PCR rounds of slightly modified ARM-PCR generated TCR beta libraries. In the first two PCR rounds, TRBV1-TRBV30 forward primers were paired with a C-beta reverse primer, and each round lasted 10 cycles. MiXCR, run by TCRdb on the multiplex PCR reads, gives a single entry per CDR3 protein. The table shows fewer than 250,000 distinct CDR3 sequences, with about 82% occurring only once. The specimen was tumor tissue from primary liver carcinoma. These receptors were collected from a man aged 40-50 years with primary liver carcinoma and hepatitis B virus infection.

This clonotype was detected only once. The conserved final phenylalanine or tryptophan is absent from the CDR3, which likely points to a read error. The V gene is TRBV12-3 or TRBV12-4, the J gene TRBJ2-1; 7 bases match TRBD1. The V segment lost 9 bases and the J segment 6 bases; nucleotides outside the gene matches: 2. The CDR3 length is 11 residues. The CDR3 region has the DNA TGTGCCAGTGACAGGGCCAATGAGCAGTTCCTC. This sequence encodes CASDRANEQFL.

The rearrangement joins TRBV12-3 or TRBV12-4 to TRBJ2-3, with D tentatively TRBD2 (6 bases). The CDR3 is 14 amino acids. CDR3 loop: CANSLWGTPDTQYF. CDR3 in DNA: TGTGCTAACAGTTTGTGGGGGACTCCAGATACGCAGTATTTT.

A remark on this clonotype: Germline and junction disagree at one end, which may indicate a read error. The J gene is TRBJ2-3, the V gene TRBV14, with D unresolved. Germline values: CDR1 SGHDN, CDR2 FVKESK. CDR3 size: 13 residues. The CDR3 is CASSLRNSDTQYF. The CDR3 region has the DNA TGTGCCAGCAGCCTCAGGAATTCAGATACGCAATATTTT. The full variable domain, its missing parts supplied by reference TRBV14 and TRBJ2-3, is EAGVTQFPSHSVIEKGQTVTLRCDPISGHDNLYWYRRVMGKEIKFLLHFVKESKQDESGMPNNRFLAERTGGTYSTLKVQPAELEDSGVYFCASSLRNSDTQYFGPGTRLTVL.

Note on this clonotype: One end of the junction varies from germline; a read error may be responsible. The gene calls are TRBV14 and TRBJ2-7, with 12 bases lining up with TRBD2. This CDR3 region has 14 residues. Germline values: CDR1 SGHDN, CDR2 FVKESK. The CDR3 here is CANSHRTSGIEQYF. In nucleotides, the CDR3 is TGTGCCAACAGCCACCGGACTAGCGGGATCGAGCAGTACTTC.

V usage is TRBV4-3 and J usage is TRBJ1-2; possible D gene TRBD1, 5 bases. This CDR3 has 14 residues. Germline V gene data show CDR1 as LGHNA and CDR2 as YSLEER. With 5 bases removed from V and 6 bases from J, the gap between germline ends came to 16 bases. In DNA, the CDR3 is TGCGCCAGCAGCAAACCCGGGACGGGGAATGGCTACACCTTC. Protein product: CASSKPGTGNGYTF.

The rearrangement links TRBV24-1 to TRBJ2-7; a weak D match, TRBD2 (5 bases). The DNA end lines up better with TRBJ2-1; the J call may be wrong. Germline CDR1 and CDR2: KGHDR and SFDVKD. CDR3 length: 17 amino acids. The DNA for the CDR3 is TGTGCCACCAGTGAATATTCCACGACTAACTCCTACAATGAGCAGTTCTTC. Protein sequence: CATSEYSTTNSYNEQFF.

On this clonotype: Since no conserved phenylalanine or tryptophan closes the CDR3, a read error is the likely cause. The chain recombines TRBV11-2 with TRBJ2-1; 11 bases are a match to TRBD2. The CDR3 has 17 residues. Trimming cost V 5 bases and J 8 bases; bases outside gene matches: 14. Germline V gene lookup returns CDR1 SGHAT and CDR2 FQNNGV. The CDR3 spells CASSPRPLAGDTDEQFL. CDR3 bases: TGTGCCAGCAGCCCACGACCACTAGCGGGAGATACTGATGAGCAGTTCTTG.

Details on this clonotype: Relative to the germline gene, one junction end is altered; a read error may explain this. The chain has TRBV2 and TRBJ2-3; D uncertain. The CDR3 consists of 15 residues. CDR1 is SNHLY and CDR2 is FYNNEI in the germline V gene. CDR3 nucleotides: TGTGCCAGTAGTGAAGTAACCAGGAGCGCAGATACGCAGTATTTT. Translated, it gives CASSEVTRSADTQYF.

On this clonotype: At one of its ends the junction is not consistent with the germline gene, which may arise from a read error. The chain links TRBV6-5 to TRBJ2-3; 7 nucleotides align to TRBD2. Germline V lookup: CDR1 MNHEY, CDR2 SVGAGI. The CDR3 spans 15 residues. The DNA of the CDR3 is TGTGCCAGCAACCCAGGACTAGTGCGAACAGATACGCTGTATTTT. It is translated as CASNPGLVRTDTLYF.

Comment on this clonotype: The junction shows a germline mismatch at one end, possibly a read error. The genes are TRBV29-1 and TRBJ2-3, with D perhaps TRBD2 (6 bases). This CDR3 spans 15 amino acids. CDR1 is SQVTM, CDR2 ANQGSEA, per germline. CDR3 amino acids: CSVEGGTGITDTQCF. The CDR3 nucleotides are TGCAGTGTTGAGGGCGGGACCGGCATCACAGATACGCAGTGTTTT.

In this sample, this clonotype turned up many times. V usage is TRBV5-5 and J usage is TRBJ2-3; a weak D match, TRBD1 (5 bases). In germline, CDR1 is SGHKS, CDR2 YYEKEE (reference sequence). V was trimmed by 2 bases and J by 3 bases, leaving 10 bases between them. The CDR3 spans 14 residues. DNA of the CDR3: TGTGCCAGCAGCTTCACAGGTCGAACAGATACGCAGTATTTT. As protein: CASSFTGRTDTQYF. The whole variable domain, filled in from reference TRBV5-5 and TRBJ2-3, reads DAGVTQSPTHLIKTRGQQVTLRCSPISGHKSVSWYQQVLGQGPQFIFQYYEKEERGRGNFPDRFSARQFPNYSSELNVNALLLGDSALYLCASSFTGRTDTQYFGPGTRLTVL.

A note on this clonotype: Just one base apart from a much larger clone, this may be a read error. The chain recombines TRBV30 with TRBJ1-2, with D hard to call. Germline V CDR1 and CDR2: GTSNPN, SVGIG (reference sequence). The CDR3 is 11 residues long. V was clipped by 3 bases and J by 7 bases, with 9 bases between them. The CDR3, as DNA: TGTGCCTGGAGAGTATTTAGTGGCTACACCTTC. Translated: CAWRVFSGYTF.

CDR3 nucleotides: TGTGCCAGCAGCCAAGATGTTCTAGCTAGAGACGAGCAGTACTTC. Its translation: CASSQDVLARDEQYF. V is TRBV4-2 and J is TRBJ2-7; maybe TRBD2 (5 bases). Germline V gene data show CDR1 as LGHNA and CDR2 as YNFKEQ. The CDR3 totals 15 residues. Trimming cost V 0 bases and J 5 bases, with 14 bases left between them.

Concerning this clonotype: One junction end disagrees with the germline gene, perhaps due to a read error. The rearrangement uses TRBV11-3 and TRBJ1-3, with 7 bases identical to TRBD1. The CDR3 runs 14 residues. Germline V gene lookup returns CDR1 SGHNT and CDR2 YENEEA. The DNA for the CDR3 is TGTGCCAGATCGACAGGGCCATCTGAAAACACCATATATTTT. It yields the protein CARSTGPSENTIYF.

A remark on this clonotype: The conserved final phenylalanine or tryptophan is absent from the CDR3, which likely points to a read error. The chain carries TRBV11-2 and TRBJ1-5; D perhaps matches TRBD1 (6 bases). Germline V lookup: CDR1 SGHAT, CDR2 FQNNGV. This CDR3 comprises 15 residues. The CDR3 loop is CTSSLAGDGNQPQHI. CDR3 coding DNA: TGTACCAGCAGCTTAGCAGGGGACGGCAATCAGCCCCAGCATATT.

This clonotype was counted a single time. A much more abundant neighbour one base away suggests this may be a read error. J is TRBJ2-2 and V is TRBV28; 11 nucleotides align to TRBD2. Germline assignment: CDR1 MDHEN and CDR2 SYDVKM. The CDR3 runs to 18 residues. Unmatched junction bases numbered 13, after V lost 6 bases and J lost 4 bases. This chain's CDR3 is CASRIPGGLAEITGELFF. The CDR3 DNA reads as TGTGCCAGCAGAATCCCGGGGGGACTAGCGGAAATCACCGGGGAGCTGTTTTTT.

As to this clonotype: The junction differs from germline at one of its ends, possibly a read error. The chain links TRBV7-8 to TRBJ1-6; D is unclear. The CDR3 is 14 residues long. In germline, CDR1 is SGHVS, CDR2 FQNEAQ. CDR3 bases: TGTGCCAGCAGCTTCACGGGATACGGTTCACCCCTCCAGTTT. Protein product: CASSFTGYGSPLQF.

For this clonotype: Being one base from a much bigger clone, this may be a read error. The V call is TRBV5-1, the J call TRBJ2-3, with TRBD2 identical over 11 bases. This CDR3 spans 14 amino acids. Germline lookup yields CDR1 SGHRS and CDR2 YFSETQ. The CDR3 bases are TGCGTCAGCAGTCAGGGACTAGCGGAAGATACGCAGTATTTT. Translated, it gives CVSSQGLAEDTQYF.

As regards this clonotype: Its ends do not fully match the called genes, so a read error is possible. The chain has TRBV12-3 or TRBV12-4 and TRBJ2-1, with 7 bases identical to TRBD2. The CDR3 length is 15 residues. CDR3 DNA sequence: TGTGTCAGCACCTCCACTAGCGACACCTACAATGAGCAGTTCTTC. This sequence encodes CVSTSTSDTYNEQFF.

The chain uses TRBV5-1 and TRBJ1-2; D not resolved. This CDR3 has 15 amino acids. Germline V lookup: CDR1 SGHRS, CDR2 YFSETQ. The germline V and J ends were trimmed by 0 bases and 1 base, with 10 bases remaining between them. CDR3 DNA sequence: TGCGCCAGCAGCTTGGAAATAACAATTAACTATGGCTACACCTTC. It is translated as CASSLEITINYGYTF.

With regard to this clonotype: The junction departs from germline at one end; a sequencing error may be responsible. CDR3 in amino acids: CSADWGNHERYF. CDR3 coding DNA: TGCAGCGCTGATTGGGGTAATCACGAGCGGTACTTC. This chain uses TRBV29-1 with TRBJ2-7, with unresolved D. The CDR3 totals 12 residues. Germline V gene data show CDR1 as SQVTM and CDR2 as ANQGSEA.

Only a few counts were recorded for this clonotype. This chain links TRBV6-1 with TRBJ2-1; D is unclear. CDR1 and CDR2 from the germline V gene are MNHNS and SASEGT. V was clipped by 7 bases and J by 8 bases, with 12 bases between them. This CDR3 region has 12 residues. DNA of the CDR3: TGTGCCAGCATTCCGTCTTACTATGAGCAGTTCTTC. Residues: CASIPSYYEQFF.